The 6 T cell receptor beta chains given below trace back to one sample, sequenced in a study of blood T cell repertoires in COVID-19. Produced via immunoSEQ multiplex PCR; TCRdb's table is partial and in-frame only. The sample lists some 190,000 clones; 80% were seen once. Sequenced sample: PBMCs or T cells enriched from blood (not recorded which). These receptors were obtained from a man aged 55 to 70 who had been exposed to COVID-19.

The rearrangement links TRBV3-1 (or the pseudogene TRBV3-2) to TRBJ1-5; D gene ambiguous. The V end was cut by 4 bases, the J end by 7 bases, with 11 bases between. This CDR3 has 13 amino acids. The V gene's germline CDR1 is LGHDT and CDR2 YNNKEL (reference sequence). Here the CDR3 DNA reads TGTGCCAGCAGCCCCGTGGCGGGGCAGCCCCAGCATTTT. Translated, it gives CASSPVAGQPQHF.

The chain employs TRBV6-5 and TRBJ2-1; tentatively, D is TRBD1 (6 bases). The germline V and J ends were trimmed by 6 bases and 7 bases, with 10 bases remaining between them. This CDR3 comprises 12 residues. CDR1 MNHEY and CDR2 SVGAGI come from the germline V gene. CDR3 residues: CASRQGRNEQFF. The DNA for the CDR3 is TGTGCCAGCAGGCAGGGGCGTAATGAGCAGTTCTTC.

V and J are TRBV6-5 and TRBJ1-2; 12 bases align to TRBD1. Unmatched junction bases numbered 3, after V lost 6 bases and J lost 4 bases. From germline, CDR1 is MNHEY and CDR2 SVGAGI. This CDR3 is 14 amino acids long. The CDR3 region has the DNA TGTGCCAGCAGGGGGACAGGGGGCATCTATGGCTACACCTTC. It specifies CASRGTGGIYGYTF.

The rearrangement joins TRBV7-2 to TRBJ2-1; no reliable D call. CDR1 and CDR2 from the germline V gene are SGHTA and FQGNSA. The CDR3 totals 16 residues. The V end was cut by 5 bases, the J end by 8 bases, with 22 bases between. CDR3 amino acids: CASSLEPARSRDEQFF. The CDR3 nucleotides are TGTGCCAGCAGCCTAGAGCCAGCAAGGAGTCGCGATGAGCAGTTCTTC. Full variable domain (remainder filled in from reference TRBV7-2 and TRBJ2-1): GAGVSQSPSNKVTEKGKDVELRCDPISGHTALYWYRQSLGQGLEFLIYFQGNSAPDKSGLPSDRFSAERTGGSVSTLTIQRTQQEDSAVYLCASSLEPARSRDEQFFGPGTRLTVL.

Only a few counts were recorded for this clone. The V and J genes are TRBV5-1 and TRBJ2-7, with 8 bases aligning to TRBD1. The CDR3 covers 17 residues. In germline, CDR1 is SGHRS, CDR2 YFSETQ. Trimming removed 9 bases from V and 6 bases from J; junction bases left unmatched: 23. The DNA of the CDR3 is TGCGCCACCTCCGGACAGGGCATCCACCTTCGAAGGAGCGAGCAGTACTTC. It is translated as CATSGQGIHLRRSEQYF.

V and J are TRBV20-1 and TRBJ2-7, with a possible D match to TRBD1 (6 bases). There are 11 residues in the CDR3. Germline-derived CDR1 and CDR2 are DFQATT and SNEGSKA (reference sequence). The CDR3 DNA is TGCAGTGCCTCTACCGGGGCAGGGGTCCAGGTC. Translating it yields CSASTGAGVQV.